The 8 T cell receptor beta chains below all came from one sample that was sequenced in a study of long-term antiretroviral therapy in people with HIV. immunoSEQ v3.0 was run at survey level. Libraries were prepared by immunoSEQ multiplex PCR; TCRdb keeps only in-frame clonotypes and omits some of them. The sample records some 30,000 clones, approximately 94% being singletons. Sequenced material: unsorted PBMCs, taken around 7.4 years after starting antiretroviral therapy. These receptor sequences come from a man aged 45-60 years with HIV.

A note on this clone: Other DNA sequences of this sample code for an identical CDR3. The chain recombines TRBV6-5 with TRBJ2-3; TRBD2 might be the D (6 bases). Germline CDR1 MNHEY, CDR2 SVGAGI. The V and J ends lost 9 bases and 2 bases respectively, with 9 bases between them. This CDR3 has 12 amino acids. The CDR3 loop reads CASRDSTDTQYF. The CDR3 DNA is TGTGCCAGTCGGGACTCCACAGATACGCAGTATTTT.

The J gene is TRBJ1-5, the V gene TRBV6-1; D gene ambiguous. CDR1 and CDR2 (germline): MNHNS, SASEGT. Trimming shortened V by 2 bases and J by 7 bases, and 9 bases separated the two germline ends. The CDR3 has 13 residues. CDR3 sequence (DNA): TGTGCCAGCAGTGAATTTCGGACCCAGCCCCAGCATTTT. Encoded protein: CASSEFRTQPQHF.

The chain joins TRBV19 to TRBJ2-7, with TRBD2 matching over 7 bases. Losses at the gene ends were 7 bases for V and 2 bases for J; bases not matched to a gene: 23. Germline V gene lookup returns CDR1 LNHDA and CDR2 SQIVND (reference sequence). This CDR3 contains 19 residues. The CDR3 protein is CASMPKVEFRPGLPYEQYF. The CDR3 coding sequence is TGTGCCAGTATGCCCAAAGTCGAGTTCCGGCCGGGACTACCCTACGAGCAGTACTTC. Filled out from reference TRBV19 and TRBJ2-7, the complete variable domain reads DGGITQSPKYLFRKEGQNVTLSCEQNLNHDAMYWYRQDPGQGLRLIYYSQIVNDFQKGDIAEGYSVSREKKESFPLTVTSAQKNPTAFYLCASMPKVEFRPGLPYEQYFGPGTRLTVT.

The rearrangement joins TRBV5-1 to TRBJ2-1, with no clear D. This CDR3 is built from 13 residues. Germline-derived CDR1 and CDR2 are SGHRS and YFSETQ. The germline V and J ends were trimmed by 4 bases and 2 bases, with 7 bases remaining between them. The CDR3 coding sequence is TGCGCCAGCAGCCTCGACCCCTACAATGAGCAGTTCTTC. It encodes CASSLDPYNEQFF.

This chain uses TRBV4-3 with TRBJ2-3; D uncertain. Trimming took 0 bases from V and 4 from J, leaving 8 bases between them. The CDR3 has 14 amino acids. The germline V gene encodes CDR1 LGHNA and CDR2 YSLEER. The CDR3 DNA reads as TGCGCCAGCAGCCAAGATATGGGTCCAGATACGCAGTATTTT. The encoded protein is CASSQDMGPDTQYF.

The rearrangement links TRBV5-6 to TRBJ2-3; D is possibly TRBD1 or TRBD2 (5 bases each). The germline V gene has CDR1 SGHDT and CDR2 YYEEEE. Between the trimmed V and J ends, which lost 4 bases and 4 bases, there was a span of 25 bases. CDR3 length: 18 amino acids. In DNA form, the CDR3 reads TGTGCCAGCAGCCTAGGGGAGCTCAGGCGATCGAGCGCAGATACGCAGTATTTT. Its protein is CASSLGELRRSSADTQYF.

The chain combines TRBV29-1 with TRBJ1-3; maybe TRBD1 (6 bases). The V end was cut by 5 bases, the J end by 0 bases, with 11 bases between. Germline CDR1 reads SQVTM; CDR2 reads ANQGSEA. The CDR3 has 14 amino acids. CDR3 sequence: CSVSRQVSGNTIYF. The CDR3 DNA reads TGCAGCGTTTCGAGACAGGTCTCTGGAAACACCATATATTTT.

The chain employs TRBV30 and TRBJ1-6; tentative D call: TRBD1 (6 bases). V lost 7 bases to trimming and J lost 10 bases, with 20 bases between them. Germline assignment: CDR1 GTSNPN and CDR2 SVGIG (reference sequence). The CDR3 spans 14 residues. CDR3 bases: TGTGCCTCCAAAGGGGGGATCCCGGGGTCACCCCTCCACTTT. It translates to CASKGGIPGSPLHF. Together with reference TRBV30 and TRBJ1-6, the CDR3 gives the full variable domain: SQTIHQWPATLVQPVGSPLSLECTVEGTSNPNLYWYRQAAGRGLQLLFYSVGIGQISSEVPQNLSASRPQDRQFILSSKKLLLSDSGFYLCASKGGIPGSPLHFGNGTRLTVT.